A single sample is the source of the 9 T cell receptor beta chains below, sequenced in a study of T cell repertoires in cytomegalovirus infection. MiXCR was run by TCRdb on the reads, yielding one entry per CDR3 protein. The sample holds a few hundred thousand distinct CDR3 sequences, 25% to 30% seen once. Their recognized antigens are unknown. The sample here was cultured PBMCs, taken from culture after CMV antigen stimulation. The receptors come from a human donor in good health (CMV status not recorded). Some clones in this sample may be carry-over from other donors' samples.

CDR3 loop: CASSHPTVNTIYF. The CDR3 bases are TGTGCCAGTAGCCACCCGACAGTTAACACCATATATTTT. The V call is TRBV19, the J call TRBJ1-3, with D tentatively TRBD1 (5 bases). The germline V and J ends were trimmed by 6 bases and 7 bases, with 13 bases remaining between them. Germline-derived CDR1 and CDR2 are LNHDA and SQIVND (reference sequence). The CDR3 sequence is 13 residues long.

This clonotype appeared a few times. The rearrangement joins TRBV7-6 to TRBJ2-7; 9 nucleotides match TRBD1. CDR1 and CDR2 from the germline V gene are SGHVS and FNYEAQ. The J segment lost 3 bases and the V segment lost 5 bases, leaving 5 bases of the junction unmatched. The CDR3 extends over 14 amino acids. CDR3 DNA sequence: TGTGCCAGCAGCAACCGGGACAGGGTCTACGAGCAGTACTTC. It translates to CASSNRDRVYEQYF.

V gene TRBV7-6 combines with J gene TRBJ1-5; D is undetermined. Germline CDR1 reads SGHVS; CDR2 reads FNYEAQ. This CDR3 region has 10 residues. Trimming shortened V by 5 bases and J by 9 bases, and 5 bases separated the two germline ends. DNA of the CDR3: TGTGCCAGCAGCCAATGGCCCCAGCATTTT. It specifies CASSQWPQHF.

This clonotype was detected only a few times. The chain links TRBV12-3 or TRBV12-4 to TRBJ1-1; TRBD1 agrees at 8 bases. There are 13 residues in the CDR3. The V and J ends lost 7 bases and 6 bases, in that order; junction bases with no gene match: 7. In nucleotides, the CDR3 is TGTGCCAGCACTCGGACAGGGAGGGCTGAAGCTTTCTTT. Amino acid sequence: CASTRTGRAEAFF.

Ten or more counts support this clonotype. The gene calls are TRBV7-2 and TRBJ1-2, with D maybe TRBD1 (6 bases). Germline V gene sequence: CDR1 SGHTA, CDR2 FQGNSA. V was cut by 5 bases and J by 1 base, with 14 bases left in between. This CDR3 is built from 15 residues. The CDR3 sequence: CASSPGQFLNYGYTF. CDR3 DNA sequence: TGTGCCAGCAGCCCTGGACAGTTCCTTAACTATGGCTACACCTTC.

This chain uses TRBV2 with TRBJ1-1; TRBD1 matches at 7 bases. The CDR3 spans 13 residues. J lost 5 bases, V lost 6 bases, and 6 bases had no gene match. Germline CDR1 is SNHLY and CDR2 is FYNNEI. The CDR3 DNA reads TGTGCCAGCAGAAGGGACAGAAGAACTGAAGCTTTCTTT. Translating it yields CASRRDRRTEAFF.

The sample holds a few counts of this clonotype. This rearrangement joins TRBV6-6 to TRBJ2-6; D unclear. The CDR3 consists of 15 residues. CDR1 MNHNY and CDR2 SVGAGI come from the germline V gene (reference sequence). Trimming left V 4 bases short and J 2 bases short, with 9 bases between. This CDR3 is CASSLRHTGANVLTF. DNA of the CDR3: TGTGCCAGCAGTTTGCGGCACACTGGGGCCAACGTCCTGACTTTC.

The gene calls are TRBV6-1 and TRBJ2-7; D is undetermined. This CDR3 has 13 residues. V dropped 3 bases and J dropped 2 bases, with 8 bases sitting between them. Germline CDR1 and CDR2: MNHNS and SASEGT. CDR3 region: CASSEGVTYEQYF. DNA of the CDR3: TGTGCCAGCAGTGAGGGCGTAACCTACGAGCAGTACTTC.

CDR3 coding DNA: TGTGCCAGCAGTGCCGGGACAGGGTTCACTGAAGCTTTCTTT. This translates into CASSAGTGFTEAFF. The rearrangement uses TRBV27 and TRBJ1-1; 9 bases align to TRBD1. Per the germline V gene, CDR1 is MNHEY and CDR2 is SMNVEV (reference sequence). The CDR3 is 14 amino acids. V lost 5 bases to trimming and J lost 4 bases; unmatched junction nucleotides: 5.